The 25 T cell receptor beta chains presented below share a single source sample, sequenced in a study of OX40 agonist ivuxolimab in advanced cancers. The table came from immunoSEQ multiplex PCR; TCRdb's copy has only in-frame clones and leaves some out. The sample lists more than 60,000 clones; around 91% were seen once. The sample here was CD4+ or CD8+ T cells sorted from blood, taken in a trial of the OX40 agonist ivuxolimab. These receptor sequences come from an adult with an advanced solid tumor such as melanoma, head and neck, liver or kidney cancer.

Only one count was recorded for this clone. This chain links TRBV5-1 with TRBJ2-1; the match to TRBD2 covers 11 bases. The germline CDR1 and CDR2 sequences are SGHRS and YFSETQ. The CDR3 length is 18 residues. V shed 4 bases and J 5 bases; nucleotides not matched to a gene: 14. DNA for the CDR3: TGCGCCAGCAGCCCGTTCCCCCTAACTAGCGGGAGAGACAATGAGCAGTTCTTC. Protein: CASSPFPLTSGRDNEQFF.

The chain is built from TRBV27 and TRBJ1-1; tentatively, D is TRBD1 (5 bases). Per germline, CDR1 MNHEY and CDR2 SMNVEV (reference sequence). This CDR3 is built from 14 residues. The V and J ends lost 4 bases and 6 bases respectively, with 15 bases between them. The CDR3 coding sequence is TGTGCCAGCAGTTCCCTCGTCGTCAGGGCTGAAGCTTTCTTT. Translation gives CASSSLVVRAEAFF.

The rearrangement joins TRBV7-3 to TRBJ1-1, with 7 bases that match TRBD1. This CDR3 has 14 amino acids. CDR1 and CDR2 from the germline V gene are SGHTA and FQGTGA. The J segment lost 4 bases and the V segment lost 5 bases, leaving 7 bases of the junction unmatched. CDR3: CASSQEGGVTEAFF. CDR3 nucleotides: TGTGCCAGCAGCCAGGAAGGGGGCGTCACTGAAGCTTTCTTT.

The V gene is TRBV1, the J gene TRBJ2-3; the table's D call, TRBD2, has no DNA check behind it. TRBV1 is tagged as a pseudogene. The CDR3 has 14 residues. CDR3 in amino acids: CTSSGASGSYTQYF. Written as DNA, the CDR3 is TGCACCAGCAGCGGCGCTAGCGGGAGTTATACGCAGTATTTT.

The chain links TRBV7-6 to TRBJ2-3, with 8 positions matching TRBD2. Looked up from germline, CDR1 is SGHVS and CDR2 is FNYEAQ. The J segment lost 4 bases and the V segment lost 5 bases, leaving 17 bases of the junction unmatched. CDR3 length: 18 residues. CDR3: CASSPGGGSGIGADTQYF. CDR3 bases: TGTGCCAGCAGCCCCGGCGGGGGTAGCGGGATCGGAGCAGATACGCAGTATTTT.

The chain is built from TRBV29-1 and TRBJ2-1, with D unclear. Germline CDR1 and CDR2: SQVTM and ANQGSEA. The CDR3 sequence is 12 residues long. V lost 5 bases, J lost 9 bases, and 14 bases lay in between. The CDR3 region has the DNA TGCAGCGTTACATGGGCCAAGGGTGAGCAGTTCTTC. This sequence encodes CSVTWAKGEQFF.

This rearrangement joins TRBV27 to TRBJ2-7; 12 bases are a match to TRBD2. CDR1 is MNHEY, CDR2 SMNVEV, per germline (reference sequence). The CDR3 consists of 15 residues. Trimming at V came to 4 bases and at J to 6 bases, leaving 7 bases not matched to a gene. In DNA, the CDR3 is TGTGCCAGCAGTTCCCTGACTAGCGGGAGCAGCGAGCAGTACTTC. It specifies CASSSLTSGSSEQYF.

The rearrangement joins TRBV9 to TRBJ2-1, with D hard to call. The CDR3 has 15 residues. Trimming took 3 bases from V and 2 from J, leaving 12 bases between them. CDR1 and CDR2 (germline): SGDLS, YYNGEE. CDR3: CASSAPGGPYNEQFF. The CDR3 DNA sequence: TGTGCCAGCAGCGCACCGGGCGGCCCCTACAATGAGCAGTTCTTC.

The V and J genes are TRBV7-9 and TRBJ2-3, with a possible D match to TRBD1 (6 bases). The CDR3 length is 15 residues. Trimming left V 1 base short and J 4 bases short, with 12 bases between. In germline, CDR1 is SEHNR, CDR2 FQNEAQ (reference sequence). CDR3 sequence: CASSLGTSGADTQYF. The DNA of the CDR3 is TGTGCCAGCAGCTTAGGAACCTCAGGGGCAGATACGCAGTATTTT.

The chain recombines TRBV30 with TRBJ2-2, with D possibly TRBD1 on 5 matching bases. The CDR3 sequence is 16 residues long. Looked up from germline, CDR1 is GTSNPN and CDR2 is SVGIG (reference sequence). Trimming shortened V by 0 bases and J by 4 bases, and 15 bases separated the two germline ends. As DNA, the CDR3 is TGTGCCTGGAGTGTACCGTTGACAGCGCTCACCGGGGAGCTGTTTTTT. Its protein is CAWSVPLTALTGELFF.

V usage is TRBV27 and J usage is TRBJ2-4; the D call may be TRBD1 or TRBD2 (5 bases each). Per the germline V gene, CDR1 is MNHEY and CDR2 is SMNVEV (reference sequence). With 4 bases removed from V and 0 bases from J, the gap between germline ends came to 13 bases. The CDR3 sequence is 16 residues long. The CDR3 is CASSSGTVLAKNIQYF. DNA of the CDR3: TGTGCCAGCAGTTCCGGGACGGTACTAGCCAAAAACATTCAGTACTTC.

CDR3: CASSLASGTANTGELFF. CDR3 sequence (DNA): TGTGCCAGCAGTTTGGCTAGCGGGACCGCGAACACCGGGGAGCTGTTTTTT. The V gene is TRBV27, the J gene TRBJ2-2; 9 bases are a match to TRBD2. The CDR3 runs 17 residues. V lost 3 bases to trimming and J lost 0 bases; unmatched junction nucleotides: 5. Germline CDR1 and CDR2: MNHEY and SMNVEV (reference sequence).

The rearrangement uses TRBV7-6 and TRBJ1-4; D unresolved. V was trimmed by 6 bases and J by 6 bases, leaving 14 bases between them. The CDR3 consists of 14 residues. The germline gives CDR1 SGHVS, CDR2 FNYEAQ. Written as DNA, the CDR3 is TGTGCCAGCAGGCTGGGGTACATGGATGAAAAACTGTTTTTT. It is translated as CASRLGYMDEKLFF.

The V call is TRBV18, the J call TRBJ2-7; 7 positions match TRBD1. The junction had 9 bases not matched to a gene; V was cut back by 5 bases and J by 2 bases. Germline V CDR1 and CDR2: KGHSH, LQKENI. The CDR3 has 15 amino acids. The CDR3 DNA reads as TGTGCCAGCTCAGCGAAAGGACAGGCTCCCTACGAGCAGTACTTC. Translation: CASSAKGQAPYEQYF.

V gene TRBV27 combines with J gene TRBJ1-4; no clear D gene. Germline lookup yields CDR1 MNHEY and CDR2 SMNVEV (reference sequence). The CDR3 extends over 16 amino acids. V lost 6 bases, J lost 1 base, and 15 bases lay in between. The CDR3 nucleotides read TGTGCCAGCAGCCCTACGACTAGTGAAACTAATGAAAAACTGTTTTTT. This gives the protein CASSPTTSETNEKLFF.

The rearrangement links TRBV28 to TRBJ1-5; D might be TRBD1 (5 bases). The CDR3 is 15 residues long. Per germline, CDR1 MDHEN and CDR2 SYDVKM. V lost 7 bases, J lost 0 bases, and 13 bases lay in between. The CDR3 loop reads CASKKGVDSNQPQHF. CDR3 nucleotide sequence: TGTGCCAGCAAAAAAGGGGTAGATAGCAATCAGCCCCAGCATTTT.

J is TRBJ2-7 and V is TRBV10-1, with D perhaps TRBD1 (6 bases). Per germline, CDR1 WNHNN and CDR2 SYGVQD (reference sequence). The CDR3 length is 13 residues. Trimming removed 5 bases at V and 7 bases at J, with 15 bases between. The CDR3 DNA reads TGCGCCAGCAGTCAGGACAGCCTAAATGAGCAGTACTTC. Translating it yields CASSQDSLNEQYF.

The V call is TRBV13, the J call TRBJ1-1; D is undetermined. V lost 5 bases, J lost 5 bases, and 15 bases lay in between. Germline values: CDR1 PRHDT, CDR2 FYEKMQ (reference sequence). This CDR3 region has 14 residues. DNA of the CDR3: TGTGCCAGCAGCCCCCACAGCGGTCCGACTGAAGCTTTCTTT. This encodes CASSPHSGPTEAFF.

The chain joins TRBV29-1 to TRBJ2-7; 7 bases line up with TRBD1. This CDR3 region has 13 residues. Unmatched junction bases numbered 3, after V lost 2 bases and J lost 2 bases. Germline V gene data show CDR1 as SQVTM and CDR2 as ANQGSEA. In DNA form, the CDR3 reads TGCAGCGTTGAAAGGGACAGTCCCTACGAGCAGTACTTC. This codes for CSVERDSPYEQYF.

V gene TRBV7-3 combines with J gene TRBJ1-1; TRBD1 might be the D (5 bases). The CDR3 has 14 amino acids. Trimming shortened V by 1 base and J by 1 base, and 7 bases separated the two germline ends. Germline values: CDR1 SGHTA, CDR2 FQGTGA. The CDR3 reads CASSLSGGNTEAFF. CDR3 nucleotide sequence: TGTGCCAGCAGCTTAAGTGGGGGGAACACTGAAGCTTTCTTT.

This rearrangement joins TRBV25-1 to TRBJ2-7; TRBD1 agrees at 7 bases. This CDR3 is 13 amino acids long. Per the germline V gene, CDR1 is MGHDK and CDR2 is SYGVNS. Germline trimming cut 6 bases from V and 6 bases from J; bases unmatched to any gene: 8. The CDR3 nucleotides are TGTGCCAGCAGCAGAAGCACAGGGGCCGAGCAGTACTTC. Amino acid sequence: CASSRSTGAEQYF.

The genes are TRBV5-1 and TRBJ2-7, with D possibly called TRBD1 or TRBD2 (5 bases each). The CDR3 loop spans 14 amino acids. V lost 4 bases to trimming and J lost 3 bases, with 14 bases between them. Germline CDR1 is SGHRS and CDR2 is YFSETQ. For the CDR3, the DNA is TGCGCCAGCAGCATTTCCGGGACGGACTACGAGCAGTACTTC. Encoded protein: CASSISGTDYEQYF.

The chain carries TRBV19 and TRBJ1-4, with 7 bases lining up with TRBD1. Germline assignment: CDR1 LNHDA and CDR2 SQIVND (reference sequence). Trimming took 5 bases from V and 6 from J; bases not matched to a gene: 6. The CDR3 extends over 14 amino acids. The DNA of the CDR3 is TGTGCCAGTAGTCCAGCGACAGGGTATGAAAAACTGTTTTTT. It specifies CASSPATGYEKLFF.

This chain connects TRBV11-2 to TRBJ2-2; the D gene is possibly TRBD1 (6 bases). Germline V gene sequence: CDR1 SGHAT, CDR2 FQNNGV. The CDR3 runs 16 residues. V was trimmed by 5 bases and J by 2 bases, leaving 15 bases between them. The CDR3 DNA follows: TGTGCCAGCAGCCACCTACAGGGTGGTAACACCGGGGAGCTGTTTTTT. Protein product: CASSHLQGGNTGELFF.

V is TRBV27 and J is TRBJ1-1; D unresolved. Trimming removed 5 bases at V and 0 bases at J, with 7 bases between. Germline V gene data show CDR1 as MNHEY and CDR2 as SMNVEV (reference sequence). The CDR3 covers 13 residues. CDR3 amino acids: CASSPSLNTEAFF. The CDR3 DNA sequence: TGTGCCAGCAGTCCTTCGTTGAACACTGAAGCTTTCTTT.